The present T cell receptor (beta chain) was sequenced within a study of response to subunit inactivated influenza vaccine. Study-wide points: Authors suggested that a seasonal influenza vaccination recruits few new T cells each time.

TCRdb used MiXCR to reprocess the RT-PCR reads, holding one entry per CDR3 protein. The sample has 400,000 to 650,000 distinct CDR3 sequences; approximately 7.7% are singletons. This clonotype has only a few counts. Its specificity is unknown. This CDR3 spans 15 amino acids. V was shortened by 5 bases and J by 4 bases, with 16 bases between the two germline ends. V gene TRBV12-3 or TRBV12-4 combines with J gene TRBJ2-3; weak D call: TRBD2 (5 bases). The material was PBMCs from blood, obtained less than 25 months after vaccination. The sequence derives from a man aged 45 to 70 who received an inactivated influenza vaccine. CDR3 DNA sequence: TGTGCCAGCAGTCATAGCTTCGGAGGCGCAGATACGCAGTATTTT. The encoded protein is CASSHSFGGADTQYF.